This TCR beta chain was observed in a study of control samples from healthy donors and cancer patients. Trimming took 0 bases from V and 4 from J, leaving 8 bases between them. CDR1 is SGHRS, CDR2 YFSETQ, per germline. The CDR3 consists of 14 residues. Sequencing used immunoSEQ multiplex PCR; TCRdb keeps in-frame clones, though not all of them. This table holds around 110,000 clones, more than 75% found once. This clonotype originated in a woman in her seventies in good health. The chain is built from TRBV5-1 and TRBJ1-5; tentatively, D is TRBD1 (5 bases). Sequencing was done on a sample of blood. In nucleotides, the CDR3 is TGCGCCAGCAGCTTGGCGGGGGGGAATCAGCCCCAGCATTTT. Translating it yields CASSLAGGNQPQHF.